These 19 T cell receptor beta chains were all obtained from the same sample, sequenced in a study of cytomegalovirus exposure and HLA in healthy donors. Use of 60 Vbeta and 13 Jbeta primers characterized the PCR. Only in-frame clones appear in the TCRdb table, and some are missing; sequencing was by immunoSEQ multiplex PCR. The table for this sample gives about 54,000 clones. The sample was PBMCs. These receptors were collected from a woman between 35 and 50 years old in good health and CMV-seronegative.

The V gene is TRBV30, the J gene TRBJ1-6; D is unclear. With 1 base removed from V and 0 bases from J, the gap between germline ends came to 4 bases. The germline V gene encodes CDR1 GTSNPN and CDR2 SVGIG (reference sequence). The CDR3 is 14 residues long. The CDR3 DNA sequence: TGTGCCTGGAGTGAGAGCTCCTATAATTCACCCCTCCACTTT. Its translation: CAWSESSYNSPLHF.

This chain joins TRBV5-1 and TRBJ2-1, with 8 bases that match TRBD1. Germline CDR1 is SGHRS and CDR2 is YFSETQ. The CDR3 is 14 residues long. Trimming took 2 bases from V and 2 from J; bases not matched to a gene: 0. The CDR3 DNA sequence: TGCGCCAGCAGCTTACAGGGGGCCTACAATGAGCAGTTCTTC. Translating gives CASSLQGAYNEQFF.

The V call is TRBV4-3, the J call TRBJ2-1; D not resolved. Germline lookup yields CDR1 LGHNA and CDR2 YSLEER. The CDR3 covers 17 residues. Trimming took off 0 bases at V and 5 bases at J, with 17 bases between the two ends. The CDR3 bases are TGCGCCAGCAGCCAAGATAGGCGGCTAGGAGTCAACAATGAGCAGTTCTTC. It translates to CASSQDRRLGVNNEQFF.

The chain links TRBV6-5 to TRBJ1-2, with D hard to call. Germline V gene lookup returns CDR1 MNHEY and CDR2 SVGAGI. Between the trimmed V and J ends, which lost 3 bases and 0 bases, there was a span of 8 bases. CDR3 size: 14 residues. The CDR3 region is CASSYQQSNYGYTF. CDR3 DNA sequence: TGTGCCAGCAGTTATCAACAATCTAACTATGGCTACACCTTC.

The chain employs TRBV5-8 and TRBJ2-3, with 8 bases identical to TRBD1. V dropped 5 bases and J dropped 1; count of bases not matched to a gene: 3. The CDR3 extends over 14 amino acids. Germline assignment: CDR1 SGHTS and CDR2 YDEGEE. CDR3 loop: CASRRGQGTDTQYF. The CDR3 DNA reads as TGTGCCAGCAGAAGGGGACAGGGCACAGATACGCAGTATTTT.

The CDR3 reads CASSVQGGPMNTEAFF. CDR3 nucleotides: TGTGCCAGCAGCGTCCAGGGGGGACCCATGAACACTGAAGCTTTCTTT. This rearrangement joins TRBV13 to TRBJ1-1; 7 positions agree with TRBD1. The CDR3 covers 16 residues. Losses at the gene ends were 5 bases for V and 0 bases for J; bases not matched to a gene: 9. Germline-derived CDR1 and CDR2 are PRHDT and FYEKMQ (reference sequence).

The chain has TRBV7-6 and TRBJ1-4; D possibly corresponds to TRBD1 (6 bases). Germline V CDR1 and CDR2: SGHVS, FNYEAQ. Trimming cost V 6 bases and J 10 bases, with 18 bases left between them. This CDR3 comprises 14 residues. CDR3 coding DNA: TGTGCCAGCAGTGCAGGGGTTCAAGGGGTAAAACTGTTTTTT. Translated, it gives CASSAGVQGVKLFF.

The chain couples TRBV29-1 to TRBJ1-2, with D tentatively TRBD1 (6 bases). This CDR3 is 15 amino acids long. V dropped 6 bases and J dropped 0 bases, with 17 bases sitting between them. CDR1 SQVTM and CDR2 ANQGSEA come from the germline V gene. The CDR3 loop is CSVVKQGSSNYGYTF. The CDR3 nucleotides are TGCAGCGTCGTGAAACAGGGATCTTCTAACTATGGCTACACCTTC.

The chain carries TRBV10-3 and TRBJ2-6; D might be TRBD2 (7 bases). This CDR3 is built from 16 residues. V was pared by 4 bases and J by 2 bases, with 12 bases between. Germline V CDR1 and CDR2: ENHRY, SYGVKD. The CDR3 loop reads CAISVLGGAGANVLTF. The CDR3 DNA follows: TGTGCCATCAGTGTCCTAGGGGGGGCTGGGGCCAACGTCCTGACTTTC.

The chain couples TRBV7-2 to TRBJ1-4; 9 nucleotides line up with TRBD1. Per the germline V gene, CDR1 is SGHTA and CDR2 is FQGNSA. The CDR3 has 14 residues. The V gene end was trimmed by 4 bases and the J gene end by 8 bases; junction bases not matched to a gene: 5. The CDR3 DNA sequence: TGTGCCAGCAGCTCGGGACAGGGCCACGAAAAACTGTTTTTT. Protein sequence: CASSSGQGHEKLFF.

The CDR3 bases are TGTGCCAGCTCACCAAGGGGGCCTCAACCTGAAAAACTGTTTTTT. Translating it yields CASSPRGPQPEKLFF. This chain links TRBV18 with TRBJ1-4; 7 positions agree with TRBD1. The V gene's germline CDR1 is KGHSH and CDR2 LQKENI. The CDR3 extends over 15 amino acids. V lost 2 bases, J lost 7 bases, and 7 bases stayed unmatched.

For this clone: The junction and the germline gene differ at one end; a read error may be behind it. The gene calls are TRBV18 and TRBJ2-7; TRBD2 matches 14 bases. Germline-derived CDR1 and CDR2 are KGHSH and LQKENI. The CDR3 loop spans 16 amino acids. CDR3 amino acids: CASAPPGLAGEGEQYF. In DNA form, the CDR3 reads TGTGCCAGCGCACCACCGGGACTAGCGGGAGAGGGCGAGCAGTACTTC.

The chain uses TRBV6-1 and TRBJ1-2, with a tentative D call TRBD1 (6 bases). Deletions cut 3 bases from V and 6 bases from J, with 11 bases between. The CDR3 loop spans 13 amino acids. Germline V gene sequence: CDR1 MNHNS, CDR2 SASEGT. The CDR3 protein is CASSDRDTNGYTF. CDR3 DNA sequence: TGTGCCAGCAGTGACCGGGACACCAATGGCTACACCTTC.

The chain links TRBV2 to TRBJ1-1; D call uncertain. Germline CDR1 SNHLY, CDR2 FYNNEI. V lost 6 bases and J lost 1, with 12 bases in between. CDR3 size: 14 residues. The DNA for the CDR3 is TGTGCCAGCAGGGACGGGATCCAGAACACTGAAGCTTTCTTT. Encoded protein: CASRDGIQNTEAFF.

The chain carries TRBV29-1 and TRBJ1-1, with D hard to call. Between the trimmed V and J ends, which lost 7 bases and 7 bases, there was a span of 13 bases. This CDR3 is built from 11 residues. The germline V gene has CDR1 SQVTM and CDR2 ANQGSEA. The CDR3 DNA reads TGCAGCGCCCGACGGCAGGATGAAGCTTTCTTT. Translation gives CSARRQDEAFF.

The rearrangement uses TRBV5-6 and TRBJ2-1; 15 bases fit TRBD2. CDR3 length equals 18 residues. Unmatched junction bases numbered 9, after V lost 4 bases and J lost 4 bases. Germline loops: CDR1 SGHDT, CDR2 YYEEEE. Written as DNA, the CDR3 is TGTGCCAGCAGCCCCGTCGGACTAGCGGGGGGGCTTTACAATGAGCAGTTCTTC. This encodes CASSPVGLAGGLYNEQFF.

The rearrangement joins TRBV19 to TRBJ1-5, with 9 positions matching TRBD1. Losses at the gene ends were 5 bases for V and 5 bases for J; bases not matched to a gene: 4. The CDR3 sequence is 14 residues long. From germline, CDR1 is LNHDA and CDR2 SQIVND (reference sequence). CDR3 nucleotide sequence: TGTGCCAGTAGTGACCGGGACAGGGATCAGCCCCAGCATTTT. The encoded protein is CASSDRDRDQPQHF.

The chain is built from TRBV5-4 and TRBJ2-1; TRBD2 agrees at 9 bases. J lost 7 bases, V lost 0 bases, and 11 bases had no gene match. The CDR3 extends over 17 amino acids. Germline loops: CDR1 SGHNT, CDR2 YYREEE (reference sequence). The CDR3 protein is CASSLAVVAGVSNEQFF. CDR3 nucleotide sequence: TGTGCCAGCAGCTTGGCCGTAGTAGCGGGGGTTTCAAATGAGCAGTTCTTC.

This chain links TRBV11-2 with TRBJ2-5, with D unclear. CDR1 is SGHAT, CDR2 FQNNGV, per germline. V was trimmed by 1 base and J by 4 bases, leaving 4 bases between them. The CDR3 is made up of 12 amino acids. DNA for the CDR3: TGTGCCAGCAGCTTAGCGGGAGAGACCCAGTACTTC. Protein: CASSLAGETQYF.